This T cell receptor beta chain was retrieved from a study of read filtering for tumor transcriptome and immune sequencing. This clonotype showed up many times. The V gene lost 5 bases and the J gene lost 7 bases, with 6 bases spanning the gap. The CDR3 loop spans 11 amino acids. From 300 to 400 ng of RNA, a library with molecular barcoded alpha/delta and beta/gamma adaptors was made. TCRdb independently ran MiXCR on the reads; one entry per CDR3 protein. The sample has 46,000 or so distinct CDR3 sequences; 15% to 20% are singletons. Sequencing was carried out using a population of CD138-negative cells sorted from bone marrow. The sequence was collected from a donor at least 40 years old with multiple myeloma. The J gene is TRBJ2-4, the V gene TRBV12-3 or TRBV12-4; D ambiguous. The CDR3 loop reads CASSQNNIQYF. CDR3 coding DNA: TGTGCCAGCAGTCAAAATAACATTCAGTACTTC.